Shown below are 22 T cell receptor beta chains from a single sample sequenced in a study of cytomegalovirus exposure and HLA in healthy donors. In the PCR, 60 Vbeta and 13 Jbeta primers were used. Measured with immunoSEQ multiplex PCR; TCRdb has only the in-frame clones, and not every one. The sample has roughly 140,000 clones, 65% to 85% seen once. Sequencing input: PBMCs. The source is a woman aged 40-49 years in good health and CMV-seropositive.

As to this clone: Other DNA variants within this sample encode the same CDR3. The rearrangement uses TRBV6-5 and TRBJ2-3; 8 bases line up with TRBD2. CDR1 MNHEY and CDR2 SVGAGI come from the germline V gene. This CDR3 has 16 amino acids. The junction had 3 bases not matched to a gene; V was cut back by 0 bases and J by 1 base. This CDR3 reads CASSYSAGGGTDTQYF. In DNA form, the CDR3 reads TGTGCCAGCAGTTACTCCGCCGGGGGGGGCACAGATACGCAGTATTTT.

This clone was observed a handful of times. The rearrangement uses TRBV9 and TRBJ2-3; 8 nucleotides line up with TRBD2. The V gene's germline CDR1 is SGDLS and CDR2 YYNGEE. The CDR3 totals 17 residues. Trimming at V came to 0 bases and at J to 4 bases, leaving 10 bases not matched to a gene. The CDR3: CASSVGGGTGGPDTQYF. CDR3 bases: TGTGCCAGCAGCGTAGGCGGGGGGACGGGGGGCCCAGATACGCAGTATTTT.

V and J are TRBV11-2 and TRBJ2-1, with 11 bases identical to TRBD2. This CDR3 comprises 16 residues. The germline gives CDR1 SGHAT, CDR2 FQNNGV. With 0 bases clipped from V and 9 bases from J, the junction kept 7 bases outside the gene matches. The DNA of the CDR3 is TGTGCCAGCAGCTTAGATTTGCTAGCGGGAGGTTTTGAGCAGTTCTTC. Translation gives CASSLDLLAGGFEQFF.

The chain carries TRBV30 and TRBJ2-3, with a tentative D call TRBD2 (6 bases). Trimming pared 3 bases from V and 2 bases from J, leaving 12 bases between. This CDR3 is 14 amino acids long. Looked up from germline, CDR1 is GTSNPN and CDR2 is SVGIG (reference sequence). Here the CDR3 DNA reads TGTGCCTGGAGGAGGCGGGGTTCCACAGATACGCAGTATTTT. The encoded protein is CAWRRRGSTDTQYF.

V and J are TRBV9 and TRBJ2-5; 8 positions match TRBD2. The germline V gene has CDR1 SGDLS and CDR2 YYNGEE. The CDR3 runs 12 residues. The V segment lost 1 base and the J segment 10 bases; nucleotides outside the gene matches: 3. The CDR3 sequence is CASSVIGGDQYF. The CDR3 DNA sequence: TGTGCCAGCAGCGTAATCGGGGGGGACCAGTACTTC.

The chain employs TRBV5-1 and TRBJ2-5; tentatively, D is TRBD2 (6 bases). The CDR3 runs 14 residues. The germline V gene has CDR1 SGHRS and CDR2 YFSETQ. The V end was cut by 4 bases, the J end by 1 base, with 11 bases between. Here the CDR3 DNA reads TGCGCCAGCAGCATCTGGGGAGGCCAAGAGACCCAGTACTTC. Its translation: CASSIWGGQETQYF.

As DNA, the CDR3 is TGTGCCAGCAGCGCCGTACCGGGACAGACCACCAATGAGCAGTTCTTC. It is translated as CASSAVPGQTTNEQFF. The rearrangement joins TRBV9 to TRBJ2-1; 7 nucleotides match TRBD1. CDR3 length equals 16 residues. Germline assignment: CDR1 SGDLS and CDR2 YYNGEE. Trimming removed 3 bases from V and 6 bases from J; junction bases left unmatched: 12.

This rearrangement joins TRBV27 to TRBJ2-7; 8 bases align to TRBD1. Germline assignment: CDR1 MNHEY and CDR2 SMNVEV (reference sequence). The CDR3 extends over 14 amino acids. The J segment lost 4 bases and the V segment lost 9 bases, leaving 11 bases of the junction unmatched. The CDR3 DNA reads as TGTGCCAGTACAAAGGGGCAGGGGGCGTACGAGCAGTACTTC. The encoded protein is CASTKGQGAYEQYF.

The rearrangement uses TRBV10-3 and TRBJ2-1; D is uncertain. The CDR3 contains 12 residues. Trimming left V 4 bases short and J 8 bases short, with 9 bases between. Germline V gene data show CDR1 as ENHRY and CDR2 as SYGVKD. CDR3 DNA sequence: TGTGCCATCAGTGTTTCGAGCGATGAGCAGTTCTTC. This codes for CAISVSSDEQFF.

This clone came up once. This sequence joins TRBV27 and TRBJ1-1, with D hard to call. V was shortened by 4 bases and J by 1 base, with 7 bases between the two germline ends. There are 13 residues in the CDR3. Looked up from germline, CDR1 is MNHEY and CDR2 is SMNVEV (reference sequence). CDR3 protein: CASSSGSNTEAFF. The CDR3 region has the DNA TGTGCCAGCAGTTCAGGATCGAACACTGAAGCTTTCTTT.

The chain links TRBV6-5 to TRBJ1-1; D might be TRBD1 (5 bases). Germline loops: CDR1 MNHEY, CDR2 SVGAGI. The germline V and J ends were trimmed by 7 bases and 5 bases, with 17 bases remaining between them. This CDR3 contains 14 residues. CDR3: CASNRGAVGTEAFF. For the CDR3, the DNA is TGTGCCAGCAACCGTGGGGCAGTCGGGACTGAAGCTTTCTTT.

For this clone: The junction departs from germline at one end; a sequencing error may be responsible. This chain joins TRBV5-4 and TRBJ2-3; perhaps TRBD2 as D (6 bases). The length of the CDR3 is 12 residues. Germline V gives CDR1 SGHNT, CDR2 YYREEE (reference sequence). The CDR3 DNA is TGTGCCAGCAGCTTGCTGGGGGGTAGATACGCTTTT. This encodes CASSLLGGRYAF.

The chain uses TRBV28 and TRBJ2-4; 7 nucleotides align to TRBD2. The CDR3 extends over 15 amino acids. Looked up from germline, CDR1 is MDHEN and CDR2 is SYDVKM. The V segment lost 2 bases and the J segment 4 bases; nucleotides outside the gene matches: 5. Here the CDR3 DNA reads TGTGCCAGCAGTTTAGATATTAGCGGGAAAAACATTCAGTACTTC. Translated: CASSLDISGKNIQYF.

The CDR3 loop is CASSLGGSSYGYTF. The DNA for the CDR3 is TGTGCCAGCAGCCTGGGAGGCAGTTCCTATGGCTACACCTTC. The chain joins TRBV5-4 to TRBJ1-2; D is undetermined. CDR1 and CDR2 from the germline V gene are SGHNT and YYREEE (reference sequence). The CDR3 runs 14 residues. V lost 4 bases and J lost 4, with 14 bases in between.

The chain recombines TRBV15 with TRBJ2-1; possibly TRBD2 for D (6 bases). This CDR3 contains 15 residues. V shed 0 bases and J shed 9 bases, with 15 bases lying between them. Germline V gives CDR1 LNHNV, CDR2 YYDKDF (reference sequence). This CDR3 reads CATSRDLGGVSEQFF. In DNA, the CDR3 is TGTGCCACCAGCAGAGATCTGGGCGGGGTAAGTGAGCAGTTCTTC.

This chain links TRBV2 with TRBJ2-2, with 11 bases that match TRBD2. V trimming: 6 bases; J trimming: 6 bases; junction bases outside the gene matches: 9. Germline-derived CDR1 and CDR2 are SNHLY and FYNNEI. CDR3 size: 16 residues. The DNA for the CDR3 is TGTGCCAGCAGAAGGGTAGCGGGAGGGAGGTCCGGGGAGCTGTTTTTT. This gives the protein CASRRVAGGRSGELFF. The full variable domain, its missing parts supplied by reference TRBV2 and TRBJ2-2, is EPEVTQTPSHQVTQMGQEVILRCVPISNHLYFYWYRQILGQKVEFLVSFYNNEISEKSEIFDDQFSVERPDGSNFTLKIRSTKLEDSAMYFCASRRVAGGRSGELFFGEGSRLTVL.

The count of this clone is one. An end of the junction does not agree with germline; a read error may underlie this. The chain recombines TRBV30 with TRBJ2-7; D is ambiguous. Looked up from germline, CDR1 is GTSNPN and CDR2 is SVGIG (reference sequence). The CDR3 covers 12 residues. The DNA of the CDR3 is TGTGCCTTGACACACAGCTCCTACGGGCAGTACTTC. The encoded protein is CALTHSSYGQYF.

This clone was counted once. CDR3 region: CASSYGPNLNQPQHF. The DNA for the CDR3 is TGTGCCAGCAGTTACGGCCCGAACCTCAATCAGCCCCAGCATTTT. This rearrangement joins TRBV6-5 to TRBJ1-5; D unclear. This CDR3 is 15 amino acids long. Trimming left V 2 bases short and J 3 bases short, with 11 bases between. The V gene's germline CDR1 is MNHEY and CDR2 SVGAGI.

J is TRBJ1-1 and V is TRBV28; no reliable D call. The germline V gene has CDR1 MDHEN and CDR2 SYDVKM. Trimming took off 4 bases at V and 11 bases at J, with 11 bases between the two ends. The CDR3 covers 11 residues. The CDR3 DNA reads TGTGCCAGCAGTTCCCCCAGTCTGGCTTTCTTT. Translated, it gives CASSSPSLAFF.

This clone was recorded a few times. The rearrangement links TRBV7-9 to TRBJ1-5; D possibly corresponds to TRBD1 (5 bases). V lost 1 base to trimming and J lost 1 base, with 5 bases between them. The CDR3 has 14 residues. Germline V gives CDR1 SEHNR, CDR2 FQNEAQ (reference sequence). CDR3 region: CASSLGQSNQPQHF. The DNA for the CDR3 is TGTGCCAGCAGCTTAGGACAGAGCAATCAGCCCCAGCATTTT.

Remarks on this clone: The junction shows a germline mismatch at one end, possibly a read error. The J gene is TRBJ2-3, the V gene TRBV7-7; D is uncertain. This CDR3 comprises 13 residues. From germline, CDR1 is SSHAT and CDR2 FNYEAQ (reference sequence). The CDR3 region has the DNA TGTGCTAGCAGCTACAAATTAACAGATACGCAGTATTTT. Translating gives CASSYKLTDTQYF.

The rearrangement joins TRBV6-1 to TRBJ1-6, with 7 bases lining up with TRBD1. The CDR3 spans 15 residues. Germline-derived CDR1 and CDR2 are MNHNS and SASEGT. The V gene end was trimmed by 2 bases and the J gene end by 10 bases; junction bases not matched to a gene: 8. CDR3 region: CASSEQGAGGSPLHF. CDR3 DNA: TGTGCCAGCAGTGAACAAGGGGCAGGGGGATCACCCCTCCACTTT.